Following are 12 T cell receptor beta chains from one sample sequenced in a study of T cells in Graves' hyperthyroidism and ophthalmopathy. The CDR3 regions of TCR beta were amplified from RNA transcripts. HTBI primers were employed in a first-round RT-PCR of the TCR CDR3. TCRdb recomputed calls from the multiplex PCR reads with MiXCR, one row per CDR3 protein. This sample carries hundreds of thousands of distinct CDR3 sequences, 14% of them seen once, and the ten largest clones take roughly 10%. Material for sequencing was blood. These receptors originate from a woman aged 18-35 years with Graves' hyperthyroidism.

This clonotype showed up just a few times. The chain recombines TRBV20-1 with TRBJ1-1, with D perhaps matching TRBD1 (6 bases). V shed 3 bases and J shed 7 bases, with 15 bases lying between them. The CDR3 covers 13 residues. CDR1 and CDR2 (germline): DFQATT, SNEGSKA (reference sequence). As DNA, the CDR3 is TGCAGTGCTAGCCCCGAGTTAGGGGGTGAAGCTTTCTTT. Encoded protein: CSASPELGGEAFF.

This clonotype was seen repeatedly, ten times or more. The chain employs TRBV24-1 and TRBJ2-3; no clear D gene. This CDR3 has 16 amino acids. Trimming shortened V by 0 bases and J by 0 bases, and 9 bases separated the two germline ends. Looked up from germline, CDR1 is KGHDR and CDR2 is SFDVKD. The CDR3 reads CATSDLRFGSTDTQYF. CDR3 DNA: TGTGCCACCAGTGATTTGCGGTTCGGTAGCACAGATACGCAGTATTTT.

There are a few counts of this clonotype. The J gene is TRBJ2-7, the V gene TRBV27; no clear D. Germline CDR1 and CDR2: MNHEY and SMNVEV (reference sequence). The ends were cut back, 2 bases at V and 4 bases at J, with 21 bases in the middle. This CDR3 has 17 amino acids. This CDR3 reads CASSLNRLSRWFYEQYF. CDR3 nucleotides: TGTGCCAGCAGTTTAAATCGATTGAGTAGGTGGTTTTACGAGCAGTACTTC.

This clonotype was recorded a few times. This chain joins TRBV20-1 and TRBJ2-7; D might be TRBD1 (6 bases). CDR3 length: 13 residues. Deletions cut 4 bases from V and 6 bases from J, with 16 bases between. The germline V gene has CDR1 DFQATT and CDR2 SNEGSKA (reference sequence). CDR3 sequence reads: CSATLLQGAEQYF. CDR3 DNA sequence: TGCAGTGCTACCCTCTTACAGGGAGCCGAGCAGTACTTC.

This clonotype showed up many times. The chain uses TRBV27 and TRBJ1-2, with D possibly being TRBD1 (6 bases). Germline V lookup: CDR1 MNHEY, CDR2 SMNVEV (reference sequence). CDR3 length: 15 amino acids. V lost 2 bases, J lost 6 bases, and 16 bases lay in between. The CDR3 nucleotides read TGTGCCAGCAGTTTACTATTCGGACAGCTCGATGGCTACACCTTC. Protein sequence: CASSLLFGQLDGYTF.

Only a few counts were recorded for this clonotype. V and J are TRBV7-3 and TRBJ2-2; D perhaps matches TRBD2 (6 bases). Deletions cut 4 bases from V and 1 base from J, with 10 bases between. This CDR3 has 15 amino acids. Germline CDR1 SGHTA, CDR2 FQGTGA. The CDR3 loop is CASSWSGQNTGELFF. The CDR3 bases are TGTGCCAGCAGCTGGAGCGGGCAGAACACCGGGGAGCTGTTTTTT.

This chain uses TRBV4-3 with TRBJ2-5; 8 nucleotides align to TRBD2. V shed 0 bases and J 5 bases; nucleotides not matched to a gene: 11. The CDR3 loop spans 17 amino acids. Germline values: CDR1 LGHNA, CDR2 YSLEER. The CDR3 is CASSQDTAGGSWETQYF. In DNA, the CDR3 is TGCGCCAGCAGCCAAGATACCGCGGGGGGAAGCTGGGAGACCCAGTACTTC.

This clonotype has just one count. V and J are TRBV10-3 and TRBJ1-6; D may be TRBD1 (6 bases). From germline, CDR1 is ENHRY and CDR2 SYGVKD. The V end lost 5 bases, the J end lost 0 bases, and 14 bases lay between the germline ends. The CDR3 totals 17 residues. CDR3 DNA sequence: TGTGCCATCAGTTACCTGAGGGGGAGCTCCTATAATTCACCCCTCCACTTT. It codes for CAISYLRGSSYNSPLHF.

This clonotype was counted only a few times. The CDR3 nucleotides read TGTGCCAGCAGTTACTCCGGGGCGGGAGGGCCTCAGAATGAGCAGTTCTTC. Translated: CASSYSGAGGPQNEQFF. The V and J genes are TRBV6-5 and TRBJ2-1, with TRBD2 matching 9 bases. The germline V gene has CDR1 MNHEY and CDR2 SVGAGI. The CDR3 spans 17 residues. Trimming removed 0 bases from V and 7 bases from J; junction bases left unmatched: 10.

This clonotype was counted many times. V is TRBV20-1 and J is TRBJ1-5; D might be TRBD1 (6 bases). The CDR3 has 14 residues. CDR1 DFQATT and CDR2 SNEGSKA come from the germline V gene (reference sequence). Trimming stripped 4 bases from V and 0 bases from J, with 10 bases between. CDR3 nucleotides: TGCAGTGCTAAGAAACAGGGTAGCAATCAGCCCCAGCATTTT. This codes for CSAKKQGSNQPQHF.

This clonotype occurred many times. The chain carries TRBV28 and TRBJ1-1; D perhaps matches TRBD1 (6 bases). The CDR3 runs 14 residues. CDR1 and CDR2 (germline): MDHEN, SYDVKM. Trimming removed 2 bases at V and 4 bases at J, with 11 bases between. CDR3 coding DNA: TGTGCCAGCAGTTTACGGACAGCCCGCACTGAAGCTTTCTTT. It is translated as CASSLRTARTEAFF.

This clonotype was seen more than once but under ten times. The gene calls are TRBV27 and TRBJ2-7; no clear D gene. With 5 bases removed from V and 4 bases from J, the gap between germline ends came to 12 bases. There are 13 residues in the CDR3. The germline gives CDR1 MNHEY, CDR2 SMNVEV (reference sequence). The CDR3 spells CASSTVFPYEQYF. In DNA form, the CDR3 reads TGTGCCAGCAGTACGGTGTTCCCTTACGAGCAGTACTTC.